A selection of T cell receptor beta chains follows, all from one sample in a study of cytomegalovirus exposure and HLA in healthy donors. Measured with immunoSEQ multiplex PCR; TCRdb has only the in-frame clones, and not every one. The top ten clones hold under 6% of a sample with about 170,000 clones, 80% of them seen once. Material: PBMCs. These receptor sequences come from a woman in her 50s in good health and CMV-seropositive. Both conserved end residues are part of each CDR3. A D gene is named only where the DNA matches it firmly. Part of the rows lack a size; the others show once, few, many or a class for expanded clones.

cdr3_aa: CAISEDTGNYGYTF; cdr3_nt: TGTGCCATCAGTGAGGATACAGGAAACTATGGCTACACCTTC; j_call: TRBJ1-2; cdr3_length: 14; clone_size: few; v_call: TRBV10-3; d_call: NA
cdr3_aa: CSVERRQITGYTF; cdr3_nt: TGCAGCGTTGAAAGGCGGCAGATTACAGGCTACACCTTC; j_call: TRBJ1-2; cdr3_length: 13; clone_size: many; v_call: TRBV29-1; d_call: NA
cdr3_aa: CASSPQGRRNYGYTF; cdr3_nt: TGTGCCAGCAGCCCACAGGGCCGGAGAAACTATGGCTACACCTTC; j_call: TRBJ1-2; cdr3_length: 15; clone_size: NA; v_call: TRBV11-2; d_call: NA
cdr3_aa: CASSSPGLQYEQYF; cdr3_nt: TGTGCCAGCAGCTCTCCGGGACTACAATACGAGCAGTACTTC; j_call: TRBJ2-7; cdr3_length: 14; clone_size: NA; v_call: TRBV7-2; d_call: TRBD2
cdr3_aa: CASRSAGGTIDTQYF; cdr3_nt: TGTGCCAGCAGGTCAGCGGGGGGTACGATAGATACGCAGTATTTT; j_call: TRBJ2-3; cdr3_length: 15; clone_size: NA; v_call: TRBV6-5; d_call: TRBD2
cdr3_aa: CSVERNTGELFF; cdr3_nt: TGCAGCGTTGAGCGGAACACCGGGGAGCTGTTTTTT; j_call: TRBJ2-2; cdr3_length: 12; clone_size: NA; v_call: TRBV29-1; d_call: NA
cdr3_aa: CSAEAHNEQFF; cdr3_nt: TGCAGCGCTGAGGCCCACAATGAGCAGTTCTTC; j_call: TRBJ2-1; cdr3_length: 11; clone_size: NA; v_call: TRBV29-1; d_call: NA
cdr3_aa: CSANGGDSANTEAFF; cdr3_nt: TGCAGCGCTAATGGGGGGGATTCCGCGAACACTGAAGCTTTCTTT; j_call: TRBJ1-1; cdr3_length: 15; clone_size: NA; v_call: TRBV29-1; d_call: NA
cdr3_aa: CASSVGVAGSYNEQFF; cdr3_nt: TGTGCCAGCAGTGTGGGGGTAGCGGGATCCTACAATGAGCAGTTCTTC; j_call: TRBJ2-1; cdr3_length: 16; clone_size: NA; v_call: TRBV27; d_call: TRBD2
cdr3_aa: CASSPGTGGYEQYF; cdr3_nt: TGCGCCAGCAGCCCCGGGACAGGGGGTTACGAGCAGTACTTC; j_call: TRBJ2-7; cdr3_length: 14; clone_size: NA; v_call: TRBV5-1; d_call: TRBD1
cdr3_aa: CASPRGDEQFF; cdr3_nt: TGTGCCAGTCCCCGCGGGGATGAGCAGTTCTTC; j_call: TRBJ2-1; cdr3_length: 11; clone_size: NA; v_call: TRBV7-9; d_call: NA